The sample holds many counts of the clone carrying this TCR beta chain. Germline trimming cut 3 bases from V and 3 bases from J; bases unmatched to any gene: 10. This CDR3 is built from 17 residues. The data are from a study of T-cell reconstitution after alpha-beta-depleted transplantation in children. Unique molecular identifiers were used to barcode this TCRbeta library. TCRdb passed the PCR reads through MiXCR, listing each CDR3 protein once. The table records about 200,000 distinct CDR3 sequences, roughly 7.1% of them present only once. Sequenced material: PBMCs, taken before TCRalphabeta/CD19-depleted stem cell transplant. This TCR came from a boy aged 2-9 years with acute lymphoblastic leukemia, due to receive a stem cell transplant. The chain has TRBV12-3 or TRBV12-4 and TRBJ2-2; 7 bases agree with TRBD1. CDR3 nucleotides: TGTGCCAGCAGTTTCTTTCTAGGGGGCGAACACACCGGGGAGCTGTTTTTT. Its translation is CASSFFLGGEHTGELFF.